A selection of T cell receptor beta chains follows, all from one sample in a study of blood T cell repertoires in COVID-19. The repertoire was sequenced with immunoSEQ multiplex PCR; TCRdb's copy has only in-frame clones and lacks some. The data contain 200,000 to 250,000 clones, approximately 80% of them singletons. Sequenced sample: peripheral blood. The receptors derive from a woman aged 55-75 years who had recovered from COVID-19. Both conserved end residues are part of each CDR3. The D gene is left open where the match is weak. Expanded clones get a size class; other rows say once, few or many, or leave the size out.

J | V | length | D | size | DNA | CDR3
TRBJ2-1 | TRBV24-1 | 12 | NA | NA | TGTGCCACCAGTGACTATCTCAATGAGCAGTTCTTC | CATSDYLNEQFF
TRBJ2-1 | TRBV30 | 13 | TRBD1 | NA | TGTGCCTGGAGTCAGGACAGGGGGCATGAGCAGTTCTTC | CAWSQDRGHEQFF
TRBJ1-2 | TRBV7-9 | 15 | TRBD1 | once | TGTGCCAGCAGCTGGCGGGACAGGGACTCGGATGGCTACACCTTC | CASSWRDRDSDGYTF
TRBJ1-2 | TRBV27 | 15 | NA | NA | TGTGCCAGCAGTTTGCAGGGGCTGGCTAACTATGGCTACACCTTC | CASSLQGLANYGYTF
TRBJ2-3 | TRBV19 | 17 | TRBD2 | NA | TGTGCCAGTAGTGGAACTAGCGGACTTGCTAGCACAGATACGCAGTATTTT | CASSGTSGLASTDTQYF
TRBJ1-6 | TRBV6-5 | 14 | NA | once | TGTGCCACAGGGGTGAGAACCTATAATTCACCCCTCCACTTT | CATGVRTYNSPLHF
TRBJ1-3 | TRBV4-3 | 20 | TRBD1 | NA | TGCGCCAGCAGCCAAGATTTGGGCCCGGACAGGAGCCCTTCTGGAAACACCATATATTTT | CASSQDLGPDRSPSGNTIYF
TRBJ2-2 | TRBV6-2/TRBV6-3 | 16 | NA | once | TGTGCCAGCAGTTACTGGGGCAGGGATTTCGCGAGGGAGCTGTTTTTT | CASSYWGRDFARELFF
TRBJ2-2 | TRBV5-1 | 15 | NA | once | TGCGCCAGCAGCTTGGAGCCGGGGGACACCGGGGAGCTGTTTTTT | CASSLEPGDTGELFF
TRBJ1-2 | TRBV7-3 | 13 | TRBD1 | NA | TGTGCCAGCAGCCCAGGACAGGGGTATGGCTACACCTTC | CASSPGQGYGYTF
TRBJ1-3 | TRBV9 | 17 | TRBD1 | NA | TGTGCCAGCAGCGGACGGGACAGGGGCTCTGAAGGAAACACCATATATTTT | CASSGRDRGSEGNTIYF
TRBJ1-5 | TRBV27 | 15 | TRBD1 | once | TGTGCCAGCAGTTTATCAGGGGGCCTCAATCAGCCCCAGCATTTT | CASSLSGGLNQPQHF
TRBJ1-1 | TRBV6-2/TRBV6-3 | 14 | NA | NA | TGTGCCAGCAGTTCCCCACACAGGAACACTGAAGCTTTCTTT | CASSSPHRNTEAFF
TRBJ1-4 | TRBV19 | 13 | NA | NA | TGTGCCAGTAAAGACACACGATTTGAAAAACTGTTTTTT | CASKDTRFEKLFF
TRBJ1-5 | TRBV5-3 | 16 | TRBD1 | NA | TGTGCCAGAAGCTCAACAAGGACAGGTGCAAATCAGCCCCAGCATTTT | CARSSTRTGANQPQHF
TRBJ2-7 | TRBV13 | 14 | NA | NA | TGTGCCAGCAGCTTAGAAGGGGGGGCTTACGAGCAGTACTTC | CASSLEGGAYEQYF
TRBJ2-1 | TRBV3-1/TRBV3-2 | 14 | NA | NA | TGTGCCAGCAGCCGACGAGGACCAGGGAATGAGCAGTTCTTC | CASSRRGPGNEQFF
TRBJ1-1 | TRBV5-5 | 14 | TRBD1 | NA | TGTGCCAGCAGCTTGGCCCCGACAGGGGCTGAAGCTTTCTTT | CASSLAPTGAEAFF
TRBJ1-6 | TRBV5-6 | 16 | NA | NA | TGTGCCAGCAGCTTTCAGGGGTATACCTATAATTCACCCCTCCACTTT | CASSFQGYTYNSPLHF
TRBJ2-7 | TRBV4-1 | 16 | NA | NA | TGCGCCAGCAGCCAAGGTTCGGCACACAGCTCCTACGAGCAGTACTTC | CASSQGSAHSSYEQYF
TRBJ2-3 | TRBV2 | 17 | TRBD2 | NA | TGTGCCAGCAGTGTTTGGTACGGGACTAGCGACAGAGATACGCAGTATTTT | CASSVWYGTSDRDTQYF
TRBJ1-4 | TRBV11-2 | 15 | NA | NA | TGTGCCAGCAGGCACCCACTTGGAACTAATGAAAAACTGTTTTTT | CASRHPLGTNEKLFF
TRBJ1-1 | TRBV27 | 14 | TRBD1 | NA | TGTGCCAGCAGTGTGACAGGGACGACCACTGAAGCTTTCTTT | CASSVTGTTTEAFF
TRBJ1-5 | TRBV21-1 | 16 | NA | few | TGTGCCAGGGAATTCCGTGGGGCCTGGGCCAATCAGCCCCAGCATTTT | CAREFRGAWANQPQHF
TRBJ2-3 | TRBV19 | 17 | TRBD2 | NA | TGTGCCAGTAGTATCTCGTTTAGCGGGGCTAGCACAGATACGCAGTATTTT | CASSISFSGASTDTQYF
TRBJ1-1 | TRBV9 | 17 | TRBD1 | NA | TGTGCCAGCAGCCCCGGACAGGGTAGGACTAGAAACACTGAAGCTTTCTTT | CASSPGQGRTRNTEAFF
TRBJ1-5 | TRBV6-1 | 14 | NA | NA | TGTGCCAGCAGTGAATCACTAGGATATCAGCCCCAGCATTTT | CASSESLGYQPQHF
TRBJ2-7 | TRBV6-2/TRBV6-3 | 14 | TRBD2 | NA | TGTGCCAGCAGTTACTTGCGGGGGGCCTACGAGCAGTACTTC | CASSYLRGAYEQYF
TRBJ1-1 | TRBV19 | 18 | NA | once | TGTGCCAGTAGTATAAAGGAGGACAGCTACATTATGAACACTGAAGCTTTCTTT | CASSIKEDSYIMNTEAFF
TRBJ2-7 | TRBV2 | 14 | TRBD1 | few | TGTGCCAGCAGGAACACAGGGGGCGCGTACGAGCAGTACTTC | CASRNTGGAYEQYF
TRBJ1-1 | TRBV25-1 | 14 | NA | NA | TGTGCCAGCAGTCTCGAAGGCGGGAACACTGAAGCTTTCTTT | CASSLEGGNTEAFF
TRBJ1-1 | TRBV19 | 12 | NA | NA | TGTGCCAGTAGTAAGGGGGGGACTGAAGCTTTCTTT | CASSKGGTEAFF
TRBJ1-2 | TRBV7-8 | 13 | TRBD1 | NA | TGTGCCAGCAGCCCCCGGACAGGGTTCGGCTACACCTTC | CASSPRTGFGYTF
TRBJ2-2 | TRBV14 | 16 | NA | NA | TGTGCCAGCAGCCAAGTGAAGGGGCAATACACCGGGGAGCTGTTTTTT | CASSQVKGQYTGELFF
TRBJ2-2 | TRBV13 | 13 | TRBD2 | NA | TGTGCCAGCAGCTATAGCGGGGTCGGGGAGCTGTTTTTT | CASSYSGVGELFF